Listed below are T cell receptor beta chains from one sample, sequenced in a study of human T cells and chemical hapten exposure. Using its own MiXCR run on the RACE reads, TCRdb lists one record per CDR3 protein. The sample has about 69,000 distinct CDR3 sequences, 10% seen once. The sequences come from whole blood, collected in connection with sensitization to the hapten diphenylcyclopropenone (DPC). The receptors derive from a woman aged 45-60 years with alopecia areata. Some clones in this sample may be carry-over from other donors' samples. The conserved cysteine and the conserved F or W are not part of the CDR3 here.

TRBV18,ASSPAGAGNSPLH
TRBV5-1,ASSLQQGVRETQY
TRBV11-2,ASSSRLAGGILDTGELF
TRBV29-1,SVAYISPGRKNTEAF
TRBV5-1,ASSSRQGTEAF
TRBV4-2,ASSLGLAVPSTDTQY
TRBV27,ASSFLSGVGHTGELF
TRBV27,ASSPDRIWDEQF
TRBV4-2,ASSQEVSTMGNQPQH
TRBV7-2,ASSLEGRGELF
TRBV4-2,ASSQESQPQTYEQY
TRBV7-9,ASSPVIGSPLH
TRBV23-1,ASSQDGTGESVGLYEQY
TRBV20-1,SARGDRGLPYAF
TRBV20-1,SASTPHSAGDTQY
TRBV7-9,ASSLGLAGSSSYEQY
TRBV6-1,ASSEGAAGGNNEQF
TRBV13,ASSPRRQGVYTGELF
TRBV5-5,ASSPLGGNGNTIY
TRBV12-5,ASAPQQGNRDNQPQH
TRBV5-1,ASSFGGFTDTQY
TRBV9,ASSNDRGLYEQY
TRBV28,ASSLRRLVYGYT
TRBV28,ASSSFRASGSTDIQY
TRBV19,ASSRGTSLSYNEQF
TRBV7-2,ASSPSGATDTQY
TRBV5-1,ASSRGTGNYNEQF
TRBV11-2,ASSYRTSGSLGTDTQY
TRBV12-3/TRBV12-4,ASSLSSLTGELF
TRBV5-1,ASSFNRLAAEETQY
TRBV27,ASRKLSAKNIQY
TRBV2,ASRTSGNYDEQF
TRBV9,ASSARTDGRPQH
TRBV27,ASSYGRGYEQF
TRBV15,ATSPLAGGNQETQY
TRBV18,ASSRSSGVAGGIIYEQY
TRBV25-1,ASSEYGGGRNEQF
TRBV3-1,ASSQSRGLETQY
TRBV9,ASSVDGRGGTDTQY
TRBV18,ASSAPLLAGSYNEQF
TRBV11-2,ASSSTVGLRGYT
TRBV7-6,ASSATGGWIPEAF
TRBV20-1,SAREWDSSYQPQH
TRBV20-1,SAHTDTQY
TRBV2,ASSVDTGTGSNNEQF